Sequencing of this T cell receptor (beta chain) was carried out in a study of shared clonotypes between healthy human individuals. In its sample, this clone was seen a few times. Sequenced by immunoSEQ multiplex PCR; TCRdb stores in-frame clones only, minus some. The repertoire consists of about 230,000 clones, with about 65% occurring once and the leading ten covering 11%. The donor cohort consisted entirely of Caucasian adults residing in Nashville, Tennessee. The TCR sequence derives from a man under 40 in good health. The sequenced material came from memory CD4+ T cells sorted from blood. Subset noted: CD45RA-negative fraction.

In nucleotides, the CDR3 is TGTGCCAGCAGTTTATCGTTAACCCAGACCCAGTACTTC. This codes for CASSLSLTQTQYF. The chain links TRBV27 to TRBJ2-5; D is ambiguous. Germline loops: CDR1 MNHEY, CDR2 SMNVEV (reference sequence). The CDR3 extends over 13 amino acids. V was pared by 0 bases and J by 6 bases, with 8 bases between.